This is a list of T cell receptor beta chains from one sample in a study of T cell responses to AZD1222 COVID-19 vaccine. The assay was immunoSEQ multiplex PCR, and TCRdb's table has in-frame clones only and misses some. The sample holds about 140,000 clones; 90% are singletons and the top ten take around 3.7%. The sample here was peripheral blood, taken on day 0 of AZD1222 vaccination. The source is an adult in good health. The CDR3 runs from the conserved cysteine through the conserved F or W. D genes are given only for firm matches. Clone size appears in some rows only: once, few, many, or a class for an expanded clone.

-,-,TRBV6-1,TRBJ2-1,CASSEFGTPTEFF,TGTGCCAGCAGTGAATTTGGGACCCCCACCGAGTTCTTC
-,-,TRBV7-9,TRBJ1-3,CASSLAGTGNTIYF,TGTGCCAGCAGCTTAGCGGGTACTGGAAACACCATATATTTT
TRBD1,-,TRBV6-2/TRBV6-3,TRBJ1-4,CASSYLAGTGKLFF,TGTGCCAGCAGTTACCTAGCAGGGACAGGAAAACTGTTTTTT
TRBD2,-,TRBV6-5,TRBJ2-1,CASSYGGSGRDNEQFF,TGTGCCAGCAGTTACGGGGGGAGCGGGAGGGACAATGAGCAGTTCTTC
-,-,TRBV9,TRBJ2-7,CASSPNPTYEQYF,TGTGCCAGCAGCCCAAATCCCACCTACGAGCAGTACTTC
-,-,TRBV6-5,TRBJ2-7,CASSPREYPYEQYF,TGTGCCAGCAGTCCGAGGGAGTACCCCTACGAGCAGTACTTC
-,-,TRBV7-9,TRBJ2-4,CASSLESAKNIQYF,TGTGCCAGCAGCTTAGAGTCAGCCAAAAACATTCAGTACTTC
-,-,TRBV6-6,TRBJ2-4,CASSYVNIQYF,TGTGCCAGCAGTTACGTAAACATTCAGTACTTC
-,-,TRBV7-3,TRBJ2-7,CASSLTPGPTYEQYF,TGTGCCAGCAGCTTAACCCCGGGACCCACCTACGAGCAGTACTTC
-,-,TRBV9,TRBJ1-5,CASSPNSNQPQHF,TGTGCCAGCAGCCCAAATAGCAATCAGCCCCAGCATTTT
-,-,TRBV7-3,TRBJ1-6,CASSPTIDRQPNNSPLHF,TGTGCCAGCAGCCCCACAATCGACAGGCAGCCTAATAATTCACCCCTCCACTTT
-,-,TRBV19,TRBJ1-2,CASSIVNPLPYGYTF,TGTGCCAGTAGTATTGTTAACCCCCTCCCTTATGGCTACACCTTC
TRBD2,-,TRBV7-3,TRBJ2-2,CASSLTGLAGTAGELFF,TGTGCCAGCAGCTTAACCGGACTAGCGGGCACCGCCGGGGAGCTGTTTTTT
-,-,TRBV30,TRBJ1-6,CAWSVSAGDSPLHF,TGTGCCTGGAGTGTATCGGCCGGGGATTCACCCCTCCACTTT
TRBD1,-,TRBV12-3/TRBV12-4,TRBJ2-1,CASNRQGNYEQFF,TGTGCCAGCAATAGACAGGGTAACTATGAGCAGTTCTTC
TRBD2,-,TRBV7-3,TRBJ2-1,CASSLTGTSGSYEQFF,TGTGCCAGCAGCCTAACCGGGACTAGCGGGAGTTATGAGCAGTTCTTC
TRBD2,-,TRBV30,TRBJ2-1,CAWSVASGSGEQFF,TGTGCCTGGAGTGTGGCTAGCGGGAGTGGCGAGCAGTTCTTC
-,-,TRBV30,TRBJ2-7,CAWSQTVRQYF,TGTGCCTGGAGCCAGACAGTAAGGCAGTACTTC
TRBD1,-,TRBV6-2/TRBV6-3,TRBJ2-7,CASSYRGPLEQYF,TGTGCCAGCAGTTACAGGGGGCCCCTCGAGCAGTACTTC
-,-,TRBV30,TRBJ1-3,CAWGGNLGNTIYF,TGTGCCTGGGGGGGAAATCTCGGAAACACCATATATTTT
-,-,TRBV24-1,TRBJ2-4,CATSDFRNIQYF,TGTGCCACCAGTGATTTCCGGAACATTCAGTACTTC
TRBD2,-,TRBV3-1/TRBV3-2,TRBJ2-3,CASRYSGGAGDTQYF,TGTGCCAGCAGATATAGCGGGGGGGCAGGAGATACGCAGTATTTT
-,-,TRBV9,TRBJ1-3,CASSARTSPSGNTIYF,TGTGCCAGCAGCGCGCGGACCTCTCCCTCTGGAAACACCATATATTTT
-,-,TRBV12-3/TRBV12-4,TRBJ2-7,CASSFTGSYEQYF,TGTGCCAGCAGTTTCACAGGCTCCTACGAGCAGTACTTC
-,-,TRBV4-2,TRBJ2-2,CASSQEGSITGELFF,TGTGCCAGCAGCCAGGAGGGGTCGATCACCGGGGAGCTGTTTTTT
TRBD1,-,TRBV7-2,TRBJ1-4,CASSPDRASEKLFF,TGTGCCAGCAGCCCGGACAGGGCGAGCGAAAAACTGTTTTTT
-,-,TRBV12-5,TRBJ2-1,CASGSEWWGSYNEQFF,TGTGCTAGTGGTTCAGAGTGGTGGGGTTCCTACAATGAGCAGTTCTTC
-,-,TRBV4-3,TRBJ2-1,CASSQDPIGNNEQFF,TGCGCCAGCAGCCAAGACCCCATAGGGAACAATGAGCAGTTCTTC
TRBD1,-,TRBV29-1,TRBJ2-3,CSDTDRGRTDTQYF,TGCAGCGATACTGACAGGGGGCGCACAGATACGCAGTATTTT
TRBD2,many,TRBV5-1,TRBJ2-5,CASSGTNPYQETQYF,TGCGCCAGCAGCGGGACTAACCCATACCAAGAGACCCAGTACTTC
-,-,TRBV27,TRBJ2-7,CASSLNSYRYEQYF,TGTGCCAGCAGTTTAAATTCTTATAGGTACGAGCAGTACTTC
-,-,TRBV6-5,TRBJ2-1,CASRGRDAEFF,TGTGCCAGCCGGGGCCGGGACGCAGAGTTCTTC
TRBD1,-,TRBV27,TRBJ1-2,CASSSTGGWLYGYTF,TGTGCCAGCAGTTCAACAGGGGGCTGGCTATATGGCTACACCTTC
-,once,TRBV5-1,TRBJ2-7,CASSLVRSFSNPYEQYF,TGCGCCAGCAGCTTGGTACGGAGCTTTTCGAACCCCTACGAGCAGTACTTC
TRBD2,-,TRBV3-1/TRBV3-2,TRBJ2-3,CASSPWGLTTGTDTQYF,TGTGCCAGCAGCCCGTGGGGACTAACCACCGGCACAGATACGCAGTATTTT
-,-,TRBV5-1,TRBJ2-3,CASSLAAARSTDTQYF,TGCGCCAGCAGCTTGGCGGCGGCGAGAAGCACAGATACGCAGTATTTT
-,-,TRBV4-1,TRBJ2-1,CASSQDFGRNPNEQFF,TGCGCCAGCAGCCAAGATTTTGGGAGGAATCCTAATGAGCAGTTCTTC
-,once,TRBV5-4,TRBJ2-5,CASSSLGGAQETQYF,TGTGCCAGCAGCTCCCTGGGGGGGGCCCAAGAGACCCAGTACTTC
-,-,TRBV30,TRBJ1-3,CAWGTSGNTIYF,TGTGCCTGGGGGACGTCTGGAAACACCATATATTTT
TRBD2,-,TRBV10-3,TRBJ2-1,CAISESQRGGRNEQFF,TGTGCCATCAGTGAGTCACAGCGGGGGGGCCGGAATGAGCAGTTCTTC
-,once,TRBV12-3/TRBV12-4,TRBJ2-3,CASSLFYSQSQYF,TGTGCCAGCAGTTTATTTTATTCCCAATCGCAGTATTTT
-,-,TRBV30,TRBJ2-3,CAWSAGANTDTQYF,TGTGCCTGGAGTGCTGGGGCTAACACAGATACGCAGTATTTT
-,-,TRBV9,TRBJ2-1,CASSRDDAYNEQFF,TGTGCCAGCAGCAGAGACGACGCGTACAATGAGCAGTTCTTC
-,-,TRBV28,TRBJ2-5,CASRPGHNQETQYF,TGTGCCAGCAGACCGGGACACAACCAAGAGACCCAGTACTTC
-,-,TRBV25-1,TRBJ2-5,CASSGGQGEETQYF,TGTGCCAGCAGTGGCGGACAAGGAGAAGAGACCCAGTACTTC
TRBD1,-,TRBV27,TRBJ1-2,CASSLNAGQGIRVGGYTF,TGTGCCAGCAGTTTAAACGCGGGACAGGGGATCAGGGTGGGAGGCTACACCTTC
-,few,TRBV2,TRBJ1-1,CASSETSGREAFF,TGTGCCAGCAGTGAGACCTCTGGACGGGAAGCTTTCTTT